One sample yielded the 7 T cell receptor beta chains listed below, sequenced in a study of T cell repertoires in cytomegalovirus infection. TCRdb reanalysed the reads using MiXCR and keeps one entry per CDR3 protein. The sample holds 170,000 or so distinct CDR3 sequences, around 14% seen once. Sequenced material: PBMCs. The receptors were gathered from a human donor in good health (CMV status not recorded). Some clones in this sample may be carry-over from other donors' samples.

This clonotype was counted only a few times. The chain carries TRBV7-9 and TRBJ1-5; 8 nucleotides line up with TRBD1. Per the germline V gene, CDR1 is SEHNR and CDR2 is FQNEAQ (reference sequence). Losses at the gene ends were 4 bases for V and 1 base for J; bases not matched to a gene: 6. The length of the CDR3 is 16 residues. The CDR3 is CASSSRQGKSNQPQHF. CDR3 sequence (DNA): TGTGCCAGCAGCTCCCGACAGGGGAAGAGCAATCAGCCCCAGCATTTT.

The chain is built from TRBV19 and TRBJ2-5; a weak D match, TRBD2 (6 bases). Per germline, CDR1 LNHDA and CDR2 SQIVND (reference sequence). The CDR3 is made up of 15 amino acids. Trimming pared 7 bases from V and 2 bases from J, leaving 17 bases between. CDR3 sequence reads: CASTRTGTRQETQYF. Written as DNA, the CDR3 is TGTGCCAGTACCAGGACCGGGACTCGACAAGAGACCCAGTACTTC.

J is TRBJ2-3 and V is TRBV6-2 or TRBV6-3; the D gene is possibly TRBD1 (5 bases). Trimming stripped 2 bases from V and 1 base from J, with 10 bases between. This CDR3 is 15 amino acids long. Germline V gene sequence: CDR1 MNHEY, CDR2 SVGEGT. The CDR3 region is CASSYMGPGTDTQYF. The DNA for the CDR3 is TGTGCCAGCAGTTACATGGGGCCGGGCACAGATACGCAGTATTTT.

The J gene is TRBJ1-3, the V gene TRBV12-3 or TRBV12-4; D is unresolved. V was shortened by 6 bases and J by 0 bases, with 6 bases between the two germline ends. There are 13 residues in the CDR3. The CDR3 reads CASRLNSGNTIYF. CDR3 sequence (DNA): TGTGCCAGCAGGCTCAACTCTGGAAACACCATATATTTT.

This clonotype was seen at least ten times. V gene TRBV12-3 or TRBV12-4 combines with J gene TRBJ2-7, with TRBD1 matching 9 bases. J lost 6 bases, V lost 2 bases, and 20 bases had no gene match. The CDR3 has 19 residues. The CDR3 coding sequence is TGTGCCAGCAGTTTACCCCGGCCCACTCCGGGACAGGGACCCCTCGAGCAGTACTTC. Its protein product is CASSLPRPTPGQGPLEQYF.

The genes are TRBV29-1 and TRBJ2-5; 9 nucleotides agree with TRBD1. Per germline, CDR1 SQVTM and CDR2 ANQGSEA. J gave up 4 bases and V 5 bases, and 2 bases lay outside the gene matches. The CDR3 extends over 12 amino acids. CDR3 bases: TGCAGCGTTCACAGGGGGCCAGAGACCCAGTACTTC. Its protein product is CSVHRGPETQYF.

On this clonotype: A much larger clone lies a single base off, so this may be a read error. This sequence joins TRBV4-1 and TRBJ2-1; 7 bases map to TRBD2. The CDR3 consists of 19 residues. Germline loops: CDR1 MGHRA, CDR2 YSYEKL. The CDR3 nucleotides read TGCGCCAGCAGCCAAGAAGCAGGTTCCGGACTAGGTACCTACGATGAGCAGTTCTTC. As protein: CASSQEAGSGLGTYDEQFF.